A selection of T cell receptor beta chains follows, all from one sample in a study of shared clonotypes between healthy human individuals. The data were produced by immunoSEQ multiplex PCR, yet TCRdb's version contains in-frame clones alone and is incomplete. The data show some 630,000 clones, about three quarters seen once. Sequencing used memory CD4+ T cells sorted from blood. Receptors were obtained from a woman between 25 and 40 years old in good health. Both conserved end residues are part of each CDR3. D genes are given only for firm matches. Expanded clones are given a class, and other clones once, few, many or no size at all.

D: TRBD1; J: TRBJ1-4; V: TRBV28; size: -; CDR3: CASSTGGTGGNEKLFF; DNA: TGTGCCAGCAGTACCGGAGGGACAGGGGGAAATGAAAAACTGTTTTTT
D: TRBD2; J: TRBJ2-7; V: TRBV7-2; size: many; CDR3: CASSLAASGRSEQYF; DNA: TGTGCCAGCAGCTTAGCAGCTAGCGGGAGGTCCGAGCAGTACTTC
D: -; J: TRBJ2-3; V: TRBV27; size: -; CDR3: CASSSLGRTDTQYF; DNA: TGTGCCAGCAGTTCCCTGGGTCGTACAGATACGCAGTATTTT
D: TRBD1; J: TRBJ1-5; V: TRBV30; size: -; CDR3: CAWSVTGDQPQHF; DNA: TGTGCCTGGAGTGTTACAGGGGATCAGCCCCAGCATTTT
D: TRBD2; J: TRBJ2-1; V: TRBV29-1; size: -; CDR3: CSVVSGYSEQFF; DNA: TGCAGCGTCGTTAGCGGGTACAGTGAGCAGTTCTTC
D: -; J: TRBJ1-4; V: TRBV7-2; size: -; CDR3: CASSLDPGPQGEKLFF; DNA: TGTGCCAGCAGCTTAGACCCAGGACCGCAAGGCGAAAAACTGTTTTTT
D: -; J: TRBJ2-1; V: TRBV7-5; size: -; CDR3: CVRPLGGSHLSEQFF; DNA: TGTGTCAGACCCCTTGGCGGGAGCCATTTATCTGAGCAGTTCTTC
D: TRBD2; J: TRBJ2-7; V: TRBV6-4; size: -; CDR3: CASSVNRREGLWNYEQYF; DNA: TGTGCCAGCAGTGTCAACCGGCGGGAGGGCCTGTGGAACTACGAGCAGTACTTC
D: -; J: TRBJ1-1; V: TRBV28; size: -; CDR3: CASSLYRGDRRAFF; DNA: TGTGCCAGCAGTTTATATAGGGGGGACCGCAGGGCTTTCTTT
D: TRBD2; J: TRBJ2-7; V: TRBV11-2; size: -; CDR3: CASSLAGGPHEQYF; DNA: TGTGCCAGCAGCCTAGCGGGAGGGCCCCACGAGCAGTACTTC
D: TRBD1; J: TRBJ2-5; V: TRBV28; size: -; CDR3: CASILSGGQTQYF; DNA: TGTGCCAGCATTCTTTCAGGGGGACAGACCCAGTACTTC
D: -; J: TRBJ1-1; V: TRBV6-1; size: -; CDR3: CASRERGRTEGAFF; DNA: TGTGCCAGCAGGGAAAGGGGTCGGACTGAAGGGGCTTTCTTT
D: TRBD2; J: TRBJ2-7; V: TRBV10-1; size: -; CDR3: CASSEGTSGSQYF; DNA: TGCGCCAGCAGTGAAGGGACTAGCGGGTCGCAGTACTTC
D: TRBD2; J: TRBJ2-1; V: TRBV29-1; size: -; CDR3: CSVGPGLLYNEQFF; DNA: TGCAGCGTTGGGCCGGGACTACTCTACAATGAGCAGTTCTTC
D: -; J: TRBJ2-3; V: TRBV4-2; size: -; CDR3: CASSQVVAEVGADTQYF; DNA: TGTGCCAGCAGCCAAGTCGTAGCGGAGGTTGGCGCAGATACGCAGTATTTT
D: TRBD1; J: TRBJ2-1; V: TRBV2; size: few; CDR3: CASSPVGQVGSFF; DNA: TGTGCCAGCAGTCCAGTCGGACAGGTTGGTTCGTTCTTC
D: -; J: TRBJ2-1; V: TRBV27; size: -; CDR3: CASSFRRDSYNEQFF; DNA: TGTGCCAGCAGTTTTAGGCGGGACTCCTACAATGAGCAGTTCTTC
D: -; J: TRBJ1-5; V: TRBV7-8; size: -; CDR3: CASSLARGGVGYQPQHF; DNA: TGTGCCAGCAGCTTAGCCCGCGGAGGTGTTGGGTATCAGCCCCAGCATTTT
D: -; J: TRBJ1-1; V: TRBV5-1; size: -; CDR3: CASNSVGSNTEAFF; DNA: TGCGCCAGCAACTCGGTGGGGTCGAACACTGAAGCTTTCTTT
D: -; J: TRBJ2-7; V: TRBV9; size: -; CDR3: CASSVEAGNYEQYF; DNA: TGTGCCAGCAGCGTAGAAGCAGGGAACTACGAGCAGTACTTC
D: -; J: TRBJ2-3; V: TRBV18; size: -; CDR3: CASSPKGKGGTDTQYF; DNA: TGTGCCAGCTCACCTAAGGGAAAGGGCGGCACAGATACGCAGTATTTT
D: TRBD1; J: TRBJ1-6; V: TRBV28; size: -; CDR3: CASRMTGSISPLHF; DNA: TGTGCCAGCAGGATGACAGGGAGTATTTCACCCCTCCACTTT
D: -; J: TRBJ1-1; V: TRBV28; size: -; CDR3: CASSVQRAKAFF; DNA: TGTGCCAGCAGTGTACAGCGGGCGAAAGCTTTCTTT
D: TRBD2; J: TRBJ2-7; V: TRBV6-6; size: -; CDR3: CASSYVPGLGSREQYF; DNA: TGTGCCAGCAGTTACGTCCCGGGACTAGGGTCCCGCGAGCAGTACTTC
D: TRBD2; J: TRBJ2-5; V: TRBV18; size: -; CDR3: CASSQTSGPGEETQYF; DNA: TGTGCCAGCTCACAAACTAGCGGGCCGGGGGAAGAGACCCAGTACTTC
D: -; J: TRBJ2-3; V: TRBV7-2; size: many; CDR3: CASSLDYITDTQYF; DNA: TGTGCCAGCAGCTTAGACTACATCACAGATACGCAGTATTTT
D: -; J: TRBJ2-5; V: TRBV6-1; size: once; CDR3: CASSEALIGVKETQYF; DNA: TGTGCCAGCAGTGAAGCGCTTATAGGGGTAAAAGAGACCCAGTACTTC
D: -; J: TRBJ2-2; V: TRBV7-9; size: -; CDR3: CASSQYETGELFF; DNA: TGTGCCAGCAGCCAGTACGAGACCGGGGAGCTGTTTTTT
D: TRBD1; J: TRBJ1-1; V: TRBV5-6; size: -; CDR3: CASSQRTGRATEAFF; DNA: TGTGCCAGCAGCCAAAGGACAGGGCGAGCCACTGAAGCTTTCTTT
D: -; J: TRBJ1-3; V: TRBV5-1; size: -; CDR3: CASSLVGTAISGNTIYF; DNA: TGCGCCAGCAGCTTGGTGGGGACCGCAATCTCTGGAAACACCATATATTTT
D: -; J: TRBJ2-3; V: TRBV27; size: -; CDR3: CASSSRPPGLFAGDTQYF; DNA: TGTGCCAGCAGTTCACGACCACCCGGACTGTTCGCGGGAGATACGCAGTATTTT
D: -; J: TRBJ2-6; V: TRBV11-3; size: -; CDR3: CASSLGVNSGANVLTF; DNA: TGTGCCAGCAGCTTAGGGGTGAACTCTGGGGCCAACGTCCTGACTTTC
D: -; J: TRBJ2-1; V: TRBV2; size: -; CDR3: CASSVRTGVNEQFF; DNA: TGTGCCAGCAGTGTCCGGACGGGAGTGAATGAGCAGTTCTTC
D: -; J: TRBJ1-1; V: TRBV6-1; size: once; CDR3: CASSGNRDTEAFF; DNA: TGTGCCAGCAGTGGCAACAGGGACACTGAAGCTTTCTTT
D: -; J: TRBJ2-5; V: TRBV7-2; size: few; CDR3: CASTINPGTQYF; DNA: TGTGCCAGCACCATCAACCCCGGGACCCAGTACTTC
D: -; J: TRBJ2-7; V: TRBV5-1; size: few; CDR3: CASSSGVGGSEQYF; DNA: TGCGCCAGCAGCTCCGGCGTGGGGGGCTCCGAGCAGTACTTC
D: -; J: TRBJ1-2; V: TRBV2; size: once; CDR3: CASSISGIGYTF; DNA: TGTGCCAGCAGTATCTCAGGGATTGGCTACACCTTC
D: -; J: TRBJ2-7; V: TRBV6-6; size: -; CDR3: CASSPSGEGEQYF; DNA: TGTGCCAGCAGTCCTTCGGGCGAGGGGGAGCAGTACTTC
D: -; J: TRBJ2-7; V: TRBV28; size: -; CDR3: CASTNFGTSYEQYF; DNA: TGTGCCAGCACCAACTTTGGGACTTCCTACGAGCAGTACTTC
D: -; J: TRBJ1-2; V: TRBV21-1; size: -; CDR3: CASGAGKEGAKDGYTF; DNA: TGTGCCAGCGGGGCAGGGAAAGAAGGGGCTAAGGATGGCTACACCTTC
D: -; J: TRBJ1-1; V: TRBV6-4; size: -; CDR3: CASSHDRFNTEAFF; DNA: TGTGCCAGCAGCCACGACAGATTTAACACTGAAGCTTTCTTT
D: -; J: TRBJ1-3; V: TRBV5-2; size: -; CDR3: CASSQGGTASGNTIYF; DNA: TGCGCCAGCAGCCAAGGGGGGACGGCCTCTGGAAACACCATATATTTT
D: TRBD2; J: TRBJ2-2; V: TRBV7-6; size: -; CDR3: CASVVSSGSTGELFF; DNA: TGTGCCAGCGTGGTATCTAGCGGGAGCACCGGGGAGCTGTTTTTT
D: -; J: TRBJ2-5; V: TRBV2; size: -; CDR3: CASSARASAPQETQYF; DNA: TGTGCCAGCAGTGCCCGGGCATCAGCGCCTCAAGAGACCCAGTACTTC
D: TRBD1; J: TRBJ2-1; V: TRBV4-1; size: -; CDR3: CASSQEDRGRWQFF; DNA: TGCGCCAGCAGCCAAGAAGACAGGGGGAGGTGGCAGTTCTTC
D: -; J: TRBJ2-6; V: TRBV5-5; size: many; CDR3: CASSPIGGTGLTGANVLTF; DNA: TGTGCCAGCAGCCCAATCGGGGGGACAGGACTGACTGGGGCCAACGTCCTGACTTTC
D: -; J: TRBJ2-1; V: TRBV28; size: -; CDR3: CASTPRLVYNEQFF; DNA: TGTGCCAGCACCCCACGACTAGTTTACAATGAGCAGTTCTTC
D: TRBD1; J: TRBJ2-7; V: TRBV5-6; size: -; CDR3: CASSFVQGSFYEQYF; DNA: TGTGCCAGCAGCTTCGTACAGGGGTCGTTCTACGAGCAGTACTTC